The 25 T cell receptor beta chains below come from one sample, sequenced in a study of blood T cell repertoires in COVID-19. Sequencing used immunoSEQ multiplex PCR; TCRdb keeps in-frame clones, though not all of them. The table has fewer than 300,000 clones, roughly nine tenths seen once; the top ten hold around 2%. Sequencing was carried out using peripheral blood. All receptors derive from a woman between 25 and 40 years old with COVID-19, enrolled during active disease.

The chain combines TRBV4-1 with TRBJ2-1, with 9 bases identical to TRBD2. The CDR3 consists of 14 residues. V was pared by 4 bases and J by 8 bases, with 6 bases of the junction left unmatched. Germline loops: CDR1 MGHRA, CDR2 YSYEKL. The CDR3 protein is CASSLAGDGDEQFF. The CDR3, as DNA: TGCGCCAGCAGCCTAGCGGGAGACGGAGATGAGCAGTTCTTC.

V is TRBV21-1 and J is TRBJ1-2. TRBV21-1 is flagged as a pseudogene. This CDR3 is 17 amino acids long. CDR3 sequence: CASSKITQGRDLDGYTF. CDR3 in DNA: TGTGCCAGCAGCAAAATAACCCAGGGGAGGGATTTGGATGGCTACACCTTC.

The chain couples TRBV15 to TRBJ2-2; D is perhaps TRBD2 (6 bases). Trimming shortened V by 6 bases and J by 5 bases, and 16 bases separated the two germline ends. Germline assignment: CDR1 LNHNV and CDR2 YYDKDF (reference sequence). The CDR3 is 15 amino acids. The CDR3 sequence: CATSIKRARTGELFF. CDR3 DNA: TGTGCCACCAGTATAAAGCGGGCGCGGACCGGGGAGCTGTTTTTT.

The chain has TRBV4-1 and TRBJ1-4; 9 nucleotides agree with TRBD1. Germline CDR1 reads MGHRA; CDR2 reads YSYEKL. The CDR3 is made up of 17 amino acids. Trimming at V came to 0 bases and at J to 8 bases, leaving 10 bases not matched to a gene. CDR3 residues: CASSQDRGTGLREKLFF. The DNA for the CDR3 is TGCGCCAGCAGCCAAGATAGAGGGACAGGGTTAAGGGAAAAACTGTTTTTT.

The J gene is TRBJ2-5, the V gene TRBV10-1; D might be TRBD1 (6 bases). Trimming shortened V by 3 bases and J by 4 bases, and 9 bases separated the two germline ends. The CDR3 is 13 amino acids. CDR1 WNHNN and CDR2 SYGVQD come from the germline V gene (reference sequence). In DNA form, the CDR3 reads TGCGCCAGCAGTGATTCCAGGGGAGAGACCCAGTACTTC. Translation: CASSDSRGETQYF.

The V gene is TRBV11-2, the J gene TRBJ1-1; a weak D match, TRBD1 (5 bases). CDR1 and CDR2 from the germline V gene are SGHAT and FQNNGV. The CDR3 extends over 13 amino acids. V was shortened by 3 bases and J by 4 bases, with 9 bases between the two germline ends. The CDR3 DNA is TGTGCCAGCAGCTTCCAGGGAACCACTGAAGCTTTCTTT. Protein product: CASSFQGTTEAFF.

The rearrangement links TRBV3-1 (or the pseudogene TRBV3-2) to TRBJ2-2; TRBD2 might be the D (6 bases). The CDR3 is 15 amino acids. V shed 5 bases and J shed 0 bases, with 10 bases lying between them. Looked up from germline, CDR1 is LGHDT and CDR2 is YNNKEL (reference sequence). This CDR3 is CASSIRTTNTGELFF. CDR3 nucleotides: TGTGCCAGCAGCATTCGGACTACGAACACCGGGGAGCTGTTTTTT.

The chain carries TRBV5-4 and TRBJ2-5; 11 nucleotides line up with TRBD2. Trimming cost V 0 bases and J 7 bases; bases outside gene matches: 5. CDR3 length: 15 amino acids. Germline CDR1 reads SGHNT; CDR2 reads YYREEE (reference sequence). This CDR3 is CASSLGSGRVGTQYF. DNA of the CDR3: TGTGCCAGCAGCTTGGGTAGCGGGAGGGTCGGGACCCAGTACTTC.

The chain recombines TRBV19 with TRBJ1-4; 7 nucleotides align to TRBD1. Germline V gives CDR1 LNHDA, CDR2 SQIVND (reference sequence). The V and J ends lost 8 bases and 3 bases, in that order; junction bases with no gene match: 6. The length of the CDR3 is 14 residues. The CDR3 sequence: CASRGQASNEKLFF. The DNA for the CDR3 is TGTGCCAGTCGCGGACAGGCCTCTAATGAAAAACTGTTTTTT.

The chain uses TRBV27 and TRBJ2-3, with D tentatively TRBD2 (5 bases). CDR3 length: 17 residues. Germline lookup yields CDR1 MNHEY and CDR2 SMNVEV (reference sequence). The V end was cut by 4 bases, the J end by 3 bases, with 20 bases between. The CDR3 nucleotides read TGTGCCAGCAGTTCAACACTAGAGGGCCCTTTAACAGATACGCAGTATTTT. This gives the protein CASSSTLEGPLTDTQYF.

J is TRBJ1-1 and V is TRBV7-9; 9 nucleotides agree with TRBD1. V was pared by 4 bases and J by 0 bases, with 9 bases of the junction left unmatched. From germline, CDR1 is SEHNR and CDR2 FQNEAQ (reference sequence). The CDR3 has 17 amino acids. The DNA of the CDR3 is TGTGCCAGCAGCTCTTCGAACAGGGGGCTGCTGAACACTGAAGCTTTCTTT. Its translation: CASSSSNRGLLNTEAFF. The full variable domain, in which reference TRBV7-9 and TRBJ1-1 provide the parts outside the CDR3, is DTGVSQNPRHKITKRGQNVTFRCDPISEHNRLYWYRQTLGQGPEFLTYFQNEAQLEKSRLLSDRFSAERPKGSFSTLEIQRTEQGDSAMYLCASSSSNRGLLNTEAFFGQGTRLTVV.

This chain connects TRBV9 to TRBJ1-1, with 7 bases matching TRBD1. J was trimmed by 8 bases and V by 0 bases; bases with no gene match: 7. The germline V gene encodes CDR1 SGDLS and CDR2 YYNGEE. The CDR3 loop spans 14 amino acids. The CDR3 coding sequence is TGTGCCAGCAGCGTAGCCCCTGACAGGGTAGAAGCTTTCTTT. It encodes CASSVAPDRVEAFF.

The rearrangement joins TRBV19 to TRBJ1-3; D may be TRBD1 (5 bases). The CDR3 extends over 15 amino acids. Germline V gene lookup returns CDR1 LNHDA and CDR2 SQIVND (reference sequence). The V and J ends lost 5 bases and 0 bases respectively, with 11 bases between them. CDR3 amino acids: CASSQDSHSGNTIYF. CDR3 nucleotides: TGTGCCAGTAGTCAAGACAGCCACTCTGGAAACACCATATATTTT.

The chain employs TRBV2 and TRBJ2-7; D is perhaps TRBD2 (6 bases). This CDR3 is built from 15 residues. The V gene's germline CDR1 is SNHLY and CDR2 FYNNEI. V was clipped by 8 bases and J by 0 bases, with 17 bases between them. The CDR3 region has the DNA TGTGCCAGCGCTGGGGGGATTACCAGCTCCTACGAGCAGTACTTC. Protein: CASAGGITSSYEQYF.

The chain uses TRBV6-5 and TRBJ1-1, with a possible D match to TRBD1 (5 bases). CDR1 is MNHEY and CDR2 is SVGAGI in the germline V gene. The germline V and J ends were trimmed by 2 bases and 3 bases, with 13 bases remaining between them. The CDR3 spans 15 residues. The CDR3 protein is CASSYAQGGDTEAFF. The CDR3 bases are TGTGCCAGCAGTTACGCTCAGGGAGGGGACACTGAAGCTTTCTTT.

This chain connects TRBV5-4 to TRBJ2-1; 7 nucleotides line up with TRBD2. Per the germline V gene, CDR1 is SGHNT and CDR2 is YYREEE (reference sequence). V lost 0 bases to trimming and J lost 6 bases; unmatched junction nucleotides: 12. The length of the CDR3 is 17 residues. CDR3 region: CASSLELTGGGLNEQFF. As DNA, the CDR3 is TGTGCCAGCAGCTTGGAACTGACGGGAGGAGGGCTCAATGAGCAGTTCTTC.

The genes are TRBV5-4 and TRBJ2-1, with D maybe TRBD2 (5 bases). Per the germline V gene, CDR1 is SGHNT and CDR2 is YYREEE (reference sequence). V was shortened by 3 bases and J by 9 bases, with 13 bases between the two germline ends. This CDR3 comprises 13 residues. The CDR3 nucleotides read TGTGCCAGCAGCTCCGGACTTGAGATTGAGCAGTTCTTC. Amino acids: CASSSGLEIEQFF.

The chain uses TRBV28 and TRBJ2-3, with TRBD2 matching 10 bases. The CDR3 contains 16 residues. Germline V gene lookup returns CDR1 MDHEN and CDR2 SYDVKM. The V gene end was trimmed by 4 bases and the J gene end by 5 bases; junction bases not matched to a gene: 9. CDR3 nucleotides: TGTGCCAGCAGTTCTCCGGCTAGCGGGAGAGTAGATACGCAGTATTTT. Translated: CASSSPASGRVDTQYF.

Points on this clone: The sample holds other DNA sequences that translate to the same CDR3. This CDR3 is CASSLAGAGYGYTF. CDR3 bases: TGTGCCAGCAGCTTAGCGGGGGCAGGCTATGGCTACACCTTC. The chain is built from TRBV7-8 and TRBJ1-2; D possibly corresponds to TRBD1 (6 bases). This CDR3 contains 14 residues. Trimming removed 0 bases from V and 4 bases from J, with 9 bases in between. The germline V gene encodes CDR1 SGHVS and CDR2 FQNEAQ.

The V and J genes are TRBV11-2 and TRBJ1-2; a possible D gene is TRBD1 (5 bases). Trimming left V 2 bases short and J 4 bases short, with 11 bases between. The CDR3 sequence is 14 residues long. Germline CDR1 reads SGHAT; CDR2 reads FQNNGV. CDR3: CASSLSTGAYGYTF. As DNA, the CDR3 is TGTGCCAGCAGCTTATCTACAGGCGCCTATGGCTACACCTTC.

V is TRBV28 and J is TRBJ1-2, with 9 bases that match TRBD1. J gave up 7 bases and V 5 bases, and 8 bases lay outside the gene matches. Germline loops: CDR1 MDHEN, CDR2 SYDVKM. The CDR3 runs 14 residues. The CDR3 reads CASSLTGGESGYTF. The CDR3 region has the DNA TGTGCCAGCAGTCTGACAGGGGGGGAATCTGGCTACACCTTC.

J is TRBJ1-1 and V is TRBV5-4, with a weak D call TRBD1 (6 bases). The germline V gene encodes CDR1 SGHNT and CDR2 YYREEE (reference sequence). The CDR3 length is 14 residues. V was clipped by 1 base and J by 0 bases, with 7 bases between them. The CDR3 nucleotides read TGTGCCAGCAGCTTGCAGGGGATGAACACTGAAGCTTTCTTT. This translates into CASSLQGMNTEAFF.

The chain uses TRBV28 and TRBJ2-7, with TRBD1 matching 7 bases. The CDR3 runs to 14 residues. With 6 bases clipped from V and 5 bases from J, the junction kept 10 bases outside the gene matches. Germline CDR1 and CDR2: MDHEN and SYDVKM. The CDR3 loop reads CASRPTGKLDEQYF. DNA of the CDR3: TGTGCCAGCAGACCGACAGGGAAACTCGACGAGCAGTACTTC.

The CDR3 DNA reads TGTGCCAGCAGCCTTAGGACAGGGAACACTGAAGCTTTCTTT. Encoded protein: CASSLRTGNTEAFF. This rearrangement joins TRBV5-4 to TRBJ1-1, with TRBD1 matching 7 bases. Germline V gene data show CDR1 as SGHNT and CDR2 as YYREEE (reference sequence). V lost 4 bases, J lost 1 base, and 4 bases stayed unmatched. This CDR3 contains 14 residues.

The gene calls are TRBV6-1 and TRBJ2-7; tentatively, D is TRBD2 (5 bases). CDR3 length equals 16 residues. Trimming cost V 2 bases and J 0 bases, with 14 bases left between them. Germline loops: CDR1 MNHNS, CDR2 SASEGT. This CDR3 is CASSESVLASSYEQYF. In nucleotides, the CDR3 is TGTGCCAGCAGTGAATCGGTCCTAGCCAGCTCCTACGAGCAGTACTTC.